The present T cell receptor beta chain was sequenced within a study of blood T cells in healthy people across ages. A second PCR, run for about 7 to 11 cycles, used a sample-barcoded 5' primer plus a J-beta primer mix. In TCRdb, the 5' RACE reads were re-called with MiXCR into one record per CDR3 protein. The sample records approximately 850,000 distinct CDR3 sequences, roughly 44% being singletons. Trimming pared 8 bases from V and 5 bases from J, leaving 26 bases between. The length of the CDR3 is 17 residues. Germline V lookup: CDR1 SGHVS, CDR2 FQNEAQ. The source material was blood. This chain connects TRBV7-8 to TRBJ2-3; TRBD2 might be the D (6 bases). The sequence derives from a man aged 55-75 years in good health. The CDR3 sequence is CASSRRGTSPGGDTQYF. The CDR3 bases are TGTGCCAGCTCGCGCCGAGGGACTTCCCCCGGAGGAGATACGCAGTATTTT.